Presented here are 20 T cell receptor beta chains from one specimen sequenced in a study of T cell changes during pregnancy in multiple sclerosis. Clones were sequenced by immunoSEQ multiplex PCR, and TCRdb holds only the in-frame ones, with some missing. The data hold about 32,000 clones, with approximately 89% observed a single time. The sequences come from CD8+ T cells from peripheral blood mononuclear cells, collected in the first trimester of pregnancy. The receptors stem from a female donor with multiple sclerosis, enrolled in a pregnancy study.

V gene TRBV5-4 combines with J gene TRBJ1-4, with D possibly matching TRBD1 (6 bases). The CDR3 has 15 residues. Between the trimmed V and J ends, which lost 0 bases and 5 bases, there was a span of 11 bases. Germline assignment: CDR1 SGHNT and CDR2 YYREEE (reference sequence). The CDR3 DNA reads TGTGCCAGCAGCTTGGGGTCAGGGGTAAATGAAAAACTGTTTTTT. Translation: CASSLGSGVNEKLFF. Supplemented by reference TRBV5-4 and TRBJ1-4, the full variable domain reads ETGVTQSPTHLIKTRGQQVTLRCSSQSGHNTVSWYQQALGQGPQFIFQYYREEENGRGNFPPRFSGLQFPNYSSELNVNALELDDSALYLCASSLGSGVNEKLFFGSGTQLSVL.

The chain joins TRBV5-1 to TRBJ2-3; D remains ambiguous. The CDR3 runs 13 residues. Trimming took 0 bases from V and 2 from J, leaving 4 bases between them. Germline CDR1 reads SGHRS; CDR2 reads YFSETQ. CDR3 nucleotides: TGCGCCAGCAGCTTGGAATACACAGATACGCAGTATTTT. It yields the protein CASSLEYTDTQYF.

The chain couples TRBV27 to TRBJ2-3; 13 bases map to TRBD2. The V gene end was trimmed by 5 bases and the J gene end by 2 bases; junction bases not matched to a gene: 10. The CDR3 totals 18 residues. Germline loops: CDR1 MNHEY, CDR2 SMNVEV (reference sequence). Here the CDR3 reads CASSQRGLAGVSTDTQYF. CDR3 bases: TGTGCCAGCAGTCAACGTGGACTAGCGGGAGTCTCCACAGATACGCAGTATTTT.

The chain recombines TRBV9 with TRBJ2-1; D perhaps matches TRBD2 (6 bases). This CDR3 region has 14 residues. V shed 3 bases and J shed 3 bases, with 10 bases lying between them. CDR1 and CDR2 (germline): SGDLS, YYNGEE. CDR3 nucleotides: TGTGCCAGCAGCGAAGGGGACTTCTACAATGAGCAGTTCTTC. This translates into CASSEGDFYNEQFF.

V is TRBV27 and J is TRBJ1-1, with 10 bases aligning to TRBD1. V lost 5 bases to trimming and J lost 11 bases; unmatched junction nucleotides: 14. This CDR3 has 15 residues. Per the germline V gene, CDR1 is MNHEY and CDR2 is SMNVEV (reference sequence). CDR3 residues: CASSTPDRGGTGAFF. The CDR3 bases are TGTGCCAGCAGTACCCCGGACAGGGGGGGAACTGGTGCTTTCTTT.

The rearrangement joins TRBV7-9 to TRBJ2-3; D not resolved. Germline assignment: CDR1 SEHNR and CDR2 FQNEAQ (reference sequence). The CDR3 is 16 residues long. Trimming took off 5 bases at V and 1 base at J, with 16 bases between the two ends. The CDR3 loop is CASSARLDRGTDTQYF. CDR3 nucleotides: TGTGCCAGCAGCGCCCGACTGGATCGGGGCACAGATACGCAGTATTTT.

The rearrangement uses TRBV30 and TRBJ2-1; 13 bases agree with TRBD2. Germline trimming cut 3 bases from V and 1 base from J; bases unmatched to any gene: 12. Germline V lookup: CDR1 GTSNPN, CDR2 SVGIG (reference sequence). The CDR3 spans 19 residues. In nucleotides, the CDR3 is TGTGCCTGGAGCGGTCTTACTAGCGGGAGGGCCGGGTCCTACAATGAGCAGTTCTTC. It codes for CAWSGLTSGRAGSYNEQFF.

V gene TRBV18 combines with J gene TRBJ2-2; 7 bases fit TRBD1. The J segment lost 3 bases and the V segment lost 1 base, leaving 2 bases of the junction unmatched. This CDR3 spans 15 amino acids. Looked up from germline, CDR1 is KGHSH and CDR2 is LQKENI. CDR3 loop: CASSPQGTDTGELFF. Written as DNA, the CDR3 is TGTGCCAGCTCACCACAAGGGACAGACACCGGGGAGCTGTTTTTT.

The V gene is TRBV19, the J gene TRBJ2-1; TRBD2 matches at 9 bases. Germline V gene data show CDR1 as LNHDA and CDR2 as SQIVND (reference sequence). V trimming: 3 bases; J trimming: 9 bases; junction bases outside the gene matches: 6. The CDR3 runs 14 residues. The chain's CDR3 is CASSIPLAGSEQFF. The CDR3 DNA sequence: TGTGCCAGTAGTATCCCCCTAGCGGGGTCTGAGCAGTTCTTC.

V gene TRBV6-1 combines with J gene TRBJ2-1; D uncertain. V was pared by 8 bases and J by 5 bases, with 13 bases between. Germline V CDR1 and CDR2: MNHNS, SASEGT. The CDR3 spans 13 residues. The CDR3 DNA sequence: TGTGCCAGCGGAGCTGACGGTGACAATGAGCAGTTCTTC. Protein product: CASGADGDNEQFF.

The rearrangement joins TRBV4-1 to TRBJ1-1; D might be TRBD1 (5 bases). The V gene lost 4 bases and the J gene lost 4 bases, with 13 bases spanning the gap. The CDR3 loop spans 14 amino acids. The germline V gene encodes CDR1 MGHRA and CDR2 YSYEKL. The CDR3 DNA reads as TGCGCCAGCAGCCCCCTGACAGACCCCACTGAAGCTTTCTTT. Its protein is CASSPLTDPTEAFF.

The V gene is TRBV4-1, the J gene TRBJ2-7; TRBD2 matches at 12 bases. J gave up 3 bases and V 3 bases, and 0 bases lay outside the gene matches. This CDR3 is 14 amino acids long. Germline CDR1 and CDR2: MGHRA and YSYEKL. Here the CDR3 DNA reads TGCGCCAGCAGCCAGACTAGCGGGAGCTACGAGCAGTACTTC. Residues: CASSQTSGSYEQYF.

The genes are TRBV30 and TRBJ2-7; 8 nucleotides match TRBD1. The CDR3 spans 13 residues. The V gene end was trimmed by 1 base and the J gene end by 5 bases; junction bases not matched to a gene: 4. The germline V gene has CDR1 GTSNPN and CDR2 SVGIG (reference sequence). The CDR3 DNA reads as TGTGCCTGGAGTGGCAGGGGGCACCACGAGCAGTACTTC. Translating it yields CAWSGRGHHEQYF.

CDR3 sequence reads: CASSEPYRGHDYGYTF. The CDR3 DNA reads as TGTGCCAGCAGCGAGCCGTACAGGGGGCATGACTATGGCTACACCTTC. The chain joins TRBV5-4 to TRBJ1-2, with TRBD1 identical over 9 bases. CDR1 is SGHNT, CDR2 YYREEE, per germline (reference sequence). The CDR3 length is 16 residues. The V segment lost 4 bases and the J segment 3 bases; nucleotides outside the gene matches: 10.

About this clone: The sample carries other DNA sequences with the same CDR3. The chain employs TRBV7-3 and TRBJ1-3; D not resolved. This CDR3 is 16 amino acids long. Germline lookup yields CDR1 SGHTA and CDR2 FQGTGA. Trimming shortened V by 2 bases and J by 4 bases, and 15 bases separated the two germline ends. The CDR3 spells CASSLSPPGRGNTIYF. The CDR3, as DNA: TGTGCCAGCAGCTTATCCCCCCCGGGAAGAGGAAACACCATATATTTT. Full variable domain (rest looked up from reference TRBV7-3 and TRBJ1-3): GAGVSQTPSNKVTEKGKYVELRCDPISGHTALYWYRQSLGQGPEFLIYFQGTGAADDSGLPNDRFFAVRPEGSVSTLKIQRTERGDSAVYLCASSLSPPGRGNTIYFGEGSWLTVV.

V gene TRBV7-2 combines with J gene TRBJ2-3; maybe TRBD1 (6 bases). The V gene's germline CDR1 is SGHTA and CDR2 FQGNSA. Trimming took 3 bases from V and 0 from J, leaving 10 bases between them. The CDR3 extends over 15 amino acids. CDR3 amino acids: CASSFGQTSTDTQYF. The CDR3 nucleotides are TGTGCCAGCAGCTTCGGACAGACTAGCACAGATACGCAGTATTTT.

J is TRBJ2-1 and V is TRBV27; weak D call: TRBD2 (5 bases). The CDR3 is 14 amino acids. CDR1 and CDR2 from the germline V gene are MNHEY and SMNVEV (reference sequence). V was cut by 2 bases and J by 1 base, with 6 bases left in between. CDR3 sequence: CASSLRTSYNEQFF. For the CDR3, the DNA is TGTGCCAGCAGTTTACGGACTTCCTACAATGAGCAGTTCTTC.

V usage is TRBV7-8 and J usage is TRBJ1-1; possible D gene TRBD1, 6 bases. The germline CDR1 and CDR2 sequences are SGHVS and FQNEAQ. The CDR3 runs 17 residues. The V gene lost 0 bases and the J gene lost 4 bases, with 18 bases spanning the gap. CDR3 in DNA: TGTGCCAGCAGCTTAGCAATGGGGCGATTGGGGGCCACTGAAGCTTTCTTT. Translating gives CASSLAMGRLGATEAFF.

CDR3 sequence (DNA): TGTGCCAGCAGCTTAGACAGTCAGCCCCAGCATTTT. Translating it yields CASSLDSQPQHF. V gene TRBV7-9 combines with J gene TRBJ1-5, with no clear D. CDR1 and CDR2 from the germline V gene are SEHNR and FQNEAQ (reference sequence). This CDR3 is built from 12 residues. The V end was cut by 1 base, the J end by 6 bases, with 4 bases between.

This clone came up a few times. The CDR3 DNA is TGTGCCAGCAGTGTCCGACTAGCGGGACGCAGGGGGAATGAGCAGTTCTTC. It encodes CASSVRLAGRRGNEQFF. The rearrangement uses TRBV27 and TRBJ2-1; TRBD2 matches 11 bases. Germline V gene lookup returns CDR1 MNHEY and CDR2 SMNVEV (reference sequence). CDR3 length: 17 amino acids. V lost 5 bases and J lost 7; bases outside the gene matches: 13.